The 13 T cell receptor beta chains below all came from one sample that was sequenced in a study of persistence of HIV-infected CD4 T cells. Their target antigens are unknown. Sequencing used immunoSEQ version 4 in survey mode. Here immunoSEQ multiplex PCR was the method, and the copy in TCRdb shows in-frame clones only, minus some. The sample yields about 45,000 clones, about 87% seen once. Cells were stimulated nonspecifically with anti-CD3/anti-CD28 magnetic beads. Responding CD4+ T cells were sorted by upregulation of both CD40 ligand and CD69. The sample in question was CD4+ T cells sorted from PBMCs after 18-hour stimulation, obtained from a patient who received antiretroviral therapy. The source of these receptors is an adult woman with HIV who was CMV-seropositive.

The chain has TRBV30 and TRBJ2-7; D is unresolved. The CDR3 runs to 11 residues. The ends were cut back, 0 bases at V and 5 bases at J, with 5 bases in the middle. CDR1 is GTSNPN and CDR2 is SVGIG in the germline V gene (reference sequence). The CDR3 coding sequence is TGTGCCTGGAGTGTACGGGACGAGCAGTACTTC. The encoded protein is CAWSVRDEQYF.

This rearrangement joins TRBV14 to TRBJ1-1; D is uncertain. The V end lost 5 bases, the J end lost 1 base, and 11 bases lay between the germline ends. The CDR3 has 14 residues. Germline V gene sequence: CDR1 SGHDN, CDR2 FVKESK. The CDR3 region has the DNA TGTGCCAGCAGCTCAAGATTCGGGAACACTGAAGCTTTCTTT. Protein product: CASSSRFGNTEAFF.

The rearrangement uses TRBV5-4 and TRBJ1-2; 7 bases agree with TRBD1. Germline assignment: CDR1 SGHNT and CDR2 YYREEE (reference sequence). The CDR3 loop spans 13 amino acids. The ends lost 4 bases at V and 4 bases at J; junction bases unmatched: 4. CDR3 protein: CASSRQGFYGYTF. Written as DNA, the CDR3 is TGTGCCAGCAGCCGACAGGGCTTCTATGGCTACACCTTC.

This rearrangement joins TRBV30 to TRBJ2-5; TRBD1 might be the D (6 bases). V dropped 1 base and J dropped 13 bases, with 13 bases sitting between them. The CDR3 is 11 amino acids. The germline CDR1 and CDR2 sequences are GTSNPN and SVGIG (reference sequence). The CDR3 here is CAWSENRDLYF. DNA for the CDR3: TGTGCCTGGAGTGAGAACAGGGATTTGTACTTC.

This chain uses TRBV19 with TRBJ1-6; D is unclear. The germline V gene encodes CDR1 LNHDA and CDR2 SQIVND (reference sequence). The CDR3 is 14 amino acids. V lost 9 bases to trimming and J lost 5 bases, with 14 bases between them. The CDR3 spells CASTTTRNNSPLHF. CDR3 in DNA: TGTGCCAGCACTACGACCAGGAATAATTCACCCCTCCACTTT.

The rearrangement uses TRBV7-2 and TRBJ2-1, with TRBD2 matching over 11 bases. The germline V gene has CDR1 SGHTA and CDR2 FQGNSA. This CDR3 is built from 15 residues. V lost 0 bases and J lost 5; bases outside the gene matches: 0. For the CDR3, the DNA is TGTGCCAGCAGCTTAGCTAGCGGGGGGGACAATGAGCAGTTCTTC. Protein: CASSLASGGDNEQFF.

This rearrangement joins TRBV14 to TRBJ1-1, with TRBD1 as a possible D gene (6 bases). V was trimmed by 1 base and J by 5 bases, leaving 14 bases between them. The V gene's germline CDR1 is SGHDN and CDR2 FVKESK. The CDR3 has 15 amino acids. The CDR3 reads CASSQVQGRWTEAFF. CDR3 coding DNA: TGTGCCAGCAGCCAAGTCCAGGGGCGGTGGACTGAAGCTTTCTTT.

The genes are TRBV5-4 and TRBJ1-2, with TRBD1 matching over 8 bases. Unmatched junction bases numbered 7, after V lost 0 bases and J lost 6 bases. CDR3 size: 15 residues. Germline CDR1 reads SGHNT; CDR2 reads YYREEE (reference sequence). The CDR3 spells CASSLVGTGIHGYTF. CDR3 DNA: TGTGCCAGCAGCTTGGTCGGGACAGGAATCCATGGCTACACCTTC.

This clone is a singleton in its sample. J is TRBJ2-7 and V is TRBV10-3, with D perhaps TRBD1 or TRBD2 (5 bases each). Germline loops: CDR1 ENHRY, CDR2 SYGVKD. Trimming pared 4 bases from V and 2 bases from J, leaving 9 bases between. This CDR3 spans 13 amino acids. For the CDR3, the DNA is TGTGCCATCAGTGTTCAGGGAGCCTACGAGCAGTACTTC. Translation gives CAISVQGAYEQYF.

V and J are TRBV15 and TRBJ1-3; 11 bases match TRBD1. The V gene end was trimmed by 1 base and the J gene end by 4 bases; junction bases not matched to a gene: 3. From germline, CDR1 is LNHNV and CDR2 YYDKDF (reference sequence). The CDR3 is 16 amino acids. The CDR3 nucleotides are TGTGCCACCAGCAGAGTCGGACAGGGGGCCGGAAACACCATATATTTT. This translates into CATSRVGQGAGNTIYF.

J is TRBJ2-5 and V is TRBV19; D unclear. V was shortened by 5 bases and J by 5 bases, with 18 bases between the two germline ends. The CDR3 is made up of 15 amino acids. Germline V lookup: CDR1 LNHDA, CDR2 SQIVND (reference sequence). Here the CDR3 reads CASSPLMRLQETQYF. The DNA for the CDR3 is TGTGCCAGTAGTCCCCTTATGAGGCTCCAGGAGACCCAGTACTTC.

The V call is TRBV10-3, the J call TRBJ2-2; no firm D call. The CDR3 has 12 residues. CDR1 is ENHRY and CDR2 is SYGVKD in the germline V gene. Trimming shortened V by 3 bases and J by 6 bases, and 5 bases separated the two germline ends. CDR3 residues: CAISDIAGELFF. CDR3 DNA sequence: TGTGCCATCAGTGACATAGCCGGGGAGCTGTTTTTT.

This chain links TRBV12-5 with TRBJ2-7; no definite D call. Germline lookup yields CDR1 LGHNT and CDR2 FRNRAP. Trimming took off 1 base at V and 3 bases at J, with 10 bases between the two ends. The CDR3 length is 14 residues. CDR3 sequence reads: CASGLAVPLYEQYF. CDR3 nucleotide sequence: TGTGCTAGTGGTTTGGCCGTGCCACTCTACGAGCAGTACTTC. Drawing the rest from reference TRBV12-5 and TRBJ2-7, the complete variable domain is DARVTQTPRHKVTEMGQEVTMRCQPILGHNTVFWYRQTMMQGLELLAYFRNRAPLDDSGMPKDRFSAEMPDATLATLKIQPSEPRDSAVYFCASGLAVPLYEQYFGPGTRLTVT.